These 24 T cell receptor beta chains originate from one sample sequenced in a study of shared clonotypes between healthy human individuals (dated by TCRdb to 2019 to 2021). Library preparation was by the immunoSEQ multiplex PCR assay. TCRdb's version of the immuneACCESS table is confined to in-frame rearrangements and falls short of the full clone set. An unresolved V gene accounts for under half of the shortfall where checked; the remainder is of unknown origin. Recorded for this sample are roughly 510,000 clones; about 80% of them occurred a single time. The biggest ten clones account for 12% of the sample. Sequenced input: PBMCs. The receptor set was obtained from a woman aged 40-49 years in good health. Some clones in this sample may be carry-over from other donors' samples.

The chain carries TRBV6-5 and TRBJ1-5; D is possibly TRBD1 (6 bases). V was cut by 4 bases and J by 5 bases, with 9 bases left in between. This CDR3 is built from 13 residues. The V gene's germline CDR1 is MNHEY and CDR2 SVGAGI. The DNA of the CDR3 is TGTGCCAGCAGTTCAGGGGCTCATCAGCCCCAGCATTTT. It encodes CASSSGAHQPQHF.

The chain links TRBV18 to TRBJ1-5; no clear D gene. The CDR3 has 16 residues. Trimming took off 2 bases at V and 0 bases at J, with 11 bases between the two ends. Germline lookup yields CDR1 KGHSH and CDR2 LQKENI. The chain's CDR3 is CASSPNPNSSNQPQHF. The CDR3 nucleotides are TGTGCCAGCTCACCAAATCCGAATTCTAGCAATCAGCCCCAGCATTTT.

V usage is TRBV9 and J usage is TRBJ1-2, with 7 nucleotides matching TRBD1. V was clipped by 4 bases and J by 4 bases; unmatched bases: 10. This CDR3 contains 15 residues. Germline loops: CDR1 SGDLS, CDR2 YYNGEE. The CDR3 DNA sequence: TGTGCCAGCAGCCCCCACGGGACAGACGGCTATGGCTACACCTTC. It specifies CASSPHGTDGYGYTF.

The chain carries TRBV5-1 and TRBJ2-7; 11 bases are shared with TRBD2. Looked up from germline, CDR1 is SGHRS and CDR2 is YFSETQ. This CDR3 has 16 amino acids. V dropped 0 bases and J dropped 3; count of bases not matched to a gene: 5. The CDR3 nucleotides are TGCGCCAGCAGCTTGGAGGGTCTAGCGGGAGGCTACGAGCAGTACTTC. This translates into CASSLEGLAGGYEQYF.

The rearrangement uses TRBV6-1 and TRBJ2-7, with D uncertain. V dropped 7 bases and J dropped 2 bases, with 9 bases sitting between them. From germline, CDR1 is MNHNS and CDR2 SASEGT. This CDR3 is 12 amino acids long. DNA for the CDR3: TGTGCCAGCACACGGACGCCCTACGAGCAGTACTTC. Encoded protein: CASTRTPYEQYF.

A note on this clone: The junction shows a germline mismatch at one end, possibly a read error. V is TRBV30 and J is TRBJ1-1; no clear D. The CDR3 has 16 residues. Looked up from germline, CDR1 is GTSNPN and CDR2 is SVGIG (reference sequence). CDR3 protein: CAWSVLLGSANTEALF. The CDR3 DNA is TGTGCCTGGAGTGTACTGCTGGGCTCGGCGAACACTGAAGCTCTCTTT.

The table lists this clone with a count of one. The V and J genes are TRBV4-1 and TRBJ2-6, with 8 bases aligning to TRBD1. Germline V lookup: CDR1 MGHRA, CDR2 YSYEKL. Unmatched junction bases numbered 2, after V lost 1 base and J lost 3 bases. CDR3 length: 16 amino acids. CDR3 sequence reads: CASSQGTGLGANVLTF. The CDR3 nucleotides read TGCGCCAGCAGCCAAGGGACAGGGCTTGGGGCCAACGTCCTGACTTTC.

This clone has only one observation. The gene calls are TRBV7-9 and TRBJ2-7; 11 bases are shared with TRBD2. The CDR3 loop spans 16 amino acids. CDR1 and CDR2 (germline): SEHNR, FQNEAQ (reference sequence). The junction had 7 bases not matched to a gene; V was cut back by 4 bases and J by 2 bases. The CDR3 DNA reads TGTGCCAGCAGCTCTCTAGCGGGAGGTCGGACCTACGAGCAGTACTTC. It translates to CASSSLAGGRTYEQYF.

The rearrangement links TRBV27 to TRBJ2-4, with D hard to call. Per the germline V gene, CDR1 is MNHEY and CDR2 is SMNVEV (reference sequence). V lost 2 bases, J lost 3 bases, and 5 bases lay in between. This CDR3 contains 13 residues. CDR3 residues: CASSLGDKNIQYF. The CDR3, as DNA: TGTGCCAGCAGTTTAGGAGACAAAAACATTCAGTACTTC.

The chain couples TRBV5-1 to TRBJ2-1; 12 bases agree with TRBD2. V gave up 1 base and J gave up 5 bases; unmatched junction bases: 7. The CDR3 contains 17 residues. The germline CDR1 and CDR2 sequences are SGHRS and YFSETQ. The CDR3 DNA is TGCGCCAGCAGCTTGAGGCTAGCGGGAGGGAAAAACAATGAGCAGTTCTTC. It yields the protein CASSLRLAGGKNNEQFF.

The V and J genes are TRBV2 and TRBJ1-2; TRBD1 aligns across 10 bases. V was pared by 6 bases and J by 4 bases, with 8 bases of the junction left unmatched. Per germline, CDR1 SNHLY and CDR2 FYNNEI. The CDR3 has 15 residues. CDR3 bases: TGTGCCAGCAGGAGTGACAGGGGGCATAGCTATGGCTACACCTTC. Protein sequence: CASRSDRGHSYGYTF.

The V call is TRBV6-4, the J call TRBJ2-1; D is unclear. The V and J ends lost 4 bases and 5 bases respectively, with 6 bases between them. Germline CDR1 is MRHNA and CDR2 is SNTAGT. CDR3 length: 12 amino acids. CDR3 sequence (DNA): TGTGCCAGCAGTGGTAGTCACAATGAGCAGTTCTTC. As protein: CASSGSHNEQFF.

V gene TRBV28 combines with J gene TRBJ1-3; D gene uncertain. V shed 4 bases and J shed 6 bases, with 13 bases lying between them. CDR3 length: 14 amino acids. CDR1 is MDHEN and CDR2 is SYDVKM in the germline V gene. The CDR3 spells CASSSPAELNTIYF. CDR3 nucleotide sequence: TGTGCCAGCAGTTCCCCGGCAGAGTTAAACACCATATATTTT.

The chain joins TRBV19 to TRBJ1-2; 10 bases fit TRBD1. Per the germline V gene, CDR1 is LNHDA and CDR2 is SQIVND (reference sequence). V gave up 6 bases and J gave up 13 bases; unmatched junction bases: 17. This CDR3 has 15 amino acids. CDR3 in amino acids: CASRALDRGREGGTF. CDR3 bases: TGTGCCAGTAGGGCCCTCGACAGGGGGCGCGAGGGAGGCACCTTC. Supplemented by reference TRBV19 and TRBJ1-2, the full variable domain reads DGGITQSPKYLFRKEGQNVTLSCEQNLNHDAMYWYRQDPGQGLRLIYYSQIVNDFQKGDIAEGYSVSREKKESFPLTVTSAQKNPTAFYLCASRALDRGREGGTFGSGTRLTVV.

V gene TRBV5-4 combines with J gene TRBJ1-2; 11 bases align to TRBD1. CDR1 and CDR2 (germline): SGHNT, YYREEE (reference sequence). There are 15 residues in the CDR3. V was clipped by 2 bases and J by 7 bases; unmatched bases: 7. Written as DNA, the CDR3 is TGTGCCAGCAGCTTTTCGGACAGGGGGCGTCGTGGCTACACCTTC. Amino acid sequence: CASSFSDRGRRGYTF.

V and J are TRBV9 and TRBJ1-4; TRBD1 is a possible D gene (6 bases). The V gene's germline CDR1 is SGDLS and CDR2 YYNGEE. The CDR3 contains 16 residues. V was cut by 0 bases and J by 5 bases, with 14 bases left in between. CDR3 coding DNA: TGTGCCAGCAGCGTAGAGCTGGGCAGGGGAAATGAAAAACTGTTTTTT. Protein product: CASSVELGRGNEKLFF.

In its sample, this clone was seen a few times. The rearrangement links TRBV29-1 to TRBJ1-1; no firm D call. V was pared by 7 bases and J by 0 bases, with 9 bases between. The CDR3 contains 12 residues. Germline lookup yields CDR1 SQVTM and CDR2 ANQGSEA. The CDR3 loop reads CSGQRMNTEAFF. The CDR3 bases are TGCAGCGGTCAACGAATGAACACTGAAGCTTTCTTT.

A single count supports this clone. The V call is TRBV7-3, the J call TRBJ2-3; no clear D gene. V was clipped by 0 bases and J by 1 base, with 14 bases between them. Germline V lookup: CDR1 SGHTA, CDR2 FQGTGA. This CDR3 spans 17 amino acids. In nucleotides, the CDR3 is TGTGCCAGCAGCTTAACGGCCAGCGTAGTAGGCACAGATACGCAGTATTTT. As protein: CASSLTASVVGTDTQYF. Together with reference TRBV7-3 and TRBJ2-3, the CDR3 gives the full variable domain: GAGVSQTPSNKVTEKGKYVELRCDPISGHTALYWYRQSLGQGPEFLIYFQGTGAADDSGLPNDRFFAVRPEGSVSTLKIQRTERGDSAVYLCASSLTASVVGTDTQYFGPGTRLTVL.

J is TRBJ1-6 and V is TRBV30; the D gene is possibly TRBD1 (6 bases). Deletions cut 1 base from V and 8 bases from J, with 9 bases between. The CDR3 covers 13 residues. Germline V gives CDR1 GTSNPN, CDR2 SVGIG (reference sequence). CDR3 nucleotides: TGTGCCTGGAGTGGACAGGACCATTCACCCCTCCACTTT. It specifies CAWSGQDHSPLHF.

The chain recombines TRBV2 with TRBJ2-7; D gene unclear. Germline loops: CDR1 SNHLY, CDR2 FYNNEI. V dropped 6 bases and J dropped 3 bases, with 15 bases sitting between them. This CDR3 spans 14 amino acids. CDR3 loop: CASRDGPANYEQYF. The CDR3 coding sequence is TGTGCCAGCAGGGACGGCCCCGCGAACTACGAGCAGTACTTC.

The chain employs TRBV29-1 and TRBJ2-7; 8 bases match TRBD2. The germline V gene has CDR1 SQVTM and CDR2 ANQGSEA. With 3 bases clipped from V and 6 bases from J, the junction kept 10 bases outside the gene matches. CDR3 length equals 14 residues. The CDR3 reads CSVDGAGGSREQYF. In DNA form, the CDR3 reads TGCAGCGTTGACGGGGCGGGAGGTTCACGCGAGCAGTACTTC.

There are many counts of this clone. Other DNA sequences in this specimen translate into the identical CDR3. The rearrangement links TRBV6-1 to TRBJ2-7; D perhaps matches TRBD2 (6 bases). Looked up from germline, CDR1 is MNHNS and CDR2 is SASEGT. The ends were cut back, 4 bases at V and 0 bases at J, with 10 bases in the middle. The CDR3 covers 14 residues. The chain's CDR3 is CASSVAGGSYEQYF. CDR3 nucleotide sequence: TGTGCCAGCAGTGTCGCCGGGGGCTCCTACGAGCAGTACTTC.

V is TRBV5-1 and J is TRBJ2-2; TRBD1 matches at 9 bases. The germline gives CDR1 SGHRS, CDR2 YFSETQ. V lost 5 bases, J lost 0 bases, and 11 bases stayed unmatched. This CDR3 is built from 18 residues. The CDR3 DNA reads TGCGCCAGCAGTTTTCCGGGACAGGGCTTCGCGAACACCGGGGAGCTGTTTTTT. Its translation: CASSFPGQGFANTGELFF.

In DNA form, the CDR3 reads TGTGCCAGCAGTGAGCGGGGGGAGAATAGTGAAGCTTTCTTT. It specifies CASSERGENSEAFF. The chain recombines TRBV6-4 with TRBJ1-1, with D possibly matching TRBD1 (5 bases). With 3 bases removed from V and 7 bases from J, the gap between germline ends came to 15 bases. In germline, CDR1 is MRHNA, CDR2 SNTAGT. The CDR3 length is 14 residues.